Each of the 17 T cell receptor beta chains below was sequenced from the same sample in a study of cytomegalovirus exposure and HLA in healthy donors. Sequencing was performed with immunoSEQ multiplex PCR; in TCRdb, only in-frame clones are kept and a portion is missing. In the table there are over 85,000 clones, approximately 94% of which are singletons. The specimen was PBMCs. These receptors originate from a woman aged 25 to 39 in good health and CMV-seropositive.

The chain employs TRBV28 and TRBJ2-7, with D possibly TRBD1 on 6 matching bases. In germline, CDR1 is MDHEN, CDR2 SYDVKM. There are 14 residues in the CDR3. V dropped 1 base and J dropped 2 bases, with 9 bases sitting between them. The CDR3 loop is CASSLSAGAYEQYF. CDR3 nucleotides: TGTGCCAGCAGTTTATCGGCAGGGGCCTACGAGCAGTACTTC.

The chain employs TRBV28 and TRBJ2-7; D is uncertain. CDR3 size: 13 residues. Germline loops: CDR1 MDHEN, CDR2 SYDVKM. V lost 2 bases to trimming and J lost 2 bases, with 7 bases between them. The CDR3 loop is CASSLGLPYEQYF. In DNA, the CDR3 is TGTGCCAGCAGTTTAGGGCTCCCCTACGAGCAGTACTTC.

The CDR3 sequence: CASSPGLYGYTF. CDR3 DNA sequence: TGTGCCAGCAGCCCAGGACTCTATGGCTACACCTTC. The chain is built from TRBV6-1 and TRBJ1-2; D is unclear. Per the germline V gene, CDR1 is MNHNS and CDR2 is SASEGT. The CDR3 totals 12 residues. The V and J ends lost 6 bases and 4 bases respectively, with 9 bases between them.

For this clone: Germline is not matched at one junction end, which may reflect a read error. CDR3 sequence (DNA): TGTGCCAGTCAGGACGGGACTACCTATAATGAGCAGTTCTTC. Translating it yields CASQDGTTYNEQFF. This chain uses TRBV19 with TRBJ2-1; the match to TRBD2 covers 7 bases. CDR1 is LNHDA and CDR2 is SQIVND in the germline V gene (reference sequence). CDR3 length: 14 amino acids.

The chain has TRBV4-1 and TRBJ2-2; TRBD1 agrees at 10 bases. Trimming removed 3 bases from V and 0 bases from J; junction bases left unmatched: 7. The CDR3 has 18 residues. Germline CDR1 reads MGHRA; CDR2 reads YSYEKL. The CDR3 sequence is CASSHDRDRGSNTGELFF. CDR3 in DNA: TGCGCCAGCAGCCACGATCGGGACAGGGGATCGAACACCGGGGAGCTGTTTTTT.

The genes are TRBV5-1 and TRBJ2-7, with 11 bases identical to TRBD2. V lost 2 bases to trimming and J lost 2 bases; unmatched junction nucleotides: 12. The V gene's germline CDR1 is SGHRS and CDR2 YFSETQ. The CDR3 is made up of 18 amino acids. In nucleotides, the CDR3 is TGCGCCAGCAGCTTACAAACATCCGGGACTAGCGGAACCTACGAGCAGTACTTC. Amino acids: CASSLQTSGTSGTYEQYF.

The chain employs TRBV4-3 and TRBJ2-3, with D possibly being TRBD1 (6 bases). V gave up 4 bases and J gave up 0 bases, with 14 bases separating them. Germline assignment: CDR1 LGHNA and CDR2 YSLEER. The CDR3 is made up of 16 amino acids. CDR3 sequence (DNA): TGCGCCAGCAGCCCAAGGGGGATCCCTAGCACAGATACGCAGTATTTT. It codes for CASSPRGIPSTDTQYF.

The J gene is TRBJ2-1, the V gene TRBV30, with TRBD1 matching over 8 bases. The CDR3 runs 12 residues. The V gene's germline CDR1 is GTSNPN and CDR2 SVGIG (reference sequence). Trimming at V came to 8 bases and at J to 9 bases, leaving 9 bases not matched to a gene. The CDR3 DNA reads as TGTGCCCTCGGACAGGGAGGCGGTGAGCAGTTCTTC. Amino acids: CALGQGGGEQFF.

The CDR3 bases are TGTGCCAGCAGTGAAGTGGTCCAACTTAGCGAGCAGTACTTC. Translated: CASSEVVQLSEQYF. The genes are TRBV6-5 and TRBJ2-7; D not certain. In germline, CDR1 is MNHEY, CDR2 SVGAGI. The length of the CDR3 is 14 residues. V lost 5 bases to trimming and J lost 6 bases, with 17 bases between them.

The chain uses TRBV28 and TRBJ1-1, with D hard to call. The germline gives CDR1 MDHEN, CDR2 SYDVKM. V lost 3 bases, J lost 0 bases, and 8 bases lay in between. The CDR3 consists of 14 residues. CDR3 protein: CASSFSRLNTEAFF. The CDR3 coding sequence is TGTGCCAGCAGTTTTTCCAGGCTGAACACTGAAGCTTTCTTT.

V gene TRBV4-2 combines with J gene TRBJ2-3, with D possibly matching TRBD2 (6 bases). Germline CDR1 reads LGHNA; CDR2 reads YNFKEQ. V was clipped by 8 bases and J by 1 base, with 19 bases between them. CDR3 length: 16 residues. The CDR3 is CASGYVGPGGTDTQYF. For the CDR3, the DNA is TGTGCCAGCGGCTACGTAGGGCCGGGGGGCACAGATACGCAGTATTTT.

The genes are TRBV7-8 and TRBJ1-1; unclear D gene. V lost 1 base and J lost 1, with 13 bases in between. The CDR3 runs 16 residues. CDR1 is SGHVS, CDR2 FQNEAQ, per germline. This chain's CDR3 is CASSLVRFLGNTEAFF. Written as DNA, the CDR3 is TGTGCCAGCAGCTTAGTAAGGTTCCTAGGGAACACTGAAGCTTTCTTT.

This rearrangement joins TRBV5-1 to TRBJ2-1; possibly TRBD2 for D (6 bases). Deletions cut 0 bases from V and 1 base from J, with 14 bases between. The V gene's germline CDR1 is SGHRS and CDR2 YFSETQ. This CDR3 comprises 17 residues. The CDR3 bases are TGCGCCAGCAGCTTGGCACTAGCAGCAAGGTCCTACAATGAGCAGTTCTTC. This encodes CASSLALAARSYNEQFF.

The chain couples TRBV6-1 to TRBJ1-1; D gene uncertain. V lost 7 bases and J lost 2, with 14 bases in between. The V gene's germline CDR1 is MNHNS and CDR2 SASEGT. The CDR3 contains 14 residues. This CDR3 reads CASTVWEVNTEAFF. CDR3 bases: TGTGCCAGCACTGTTTGGGAGGTTAACACTGAAGCTTTCTTT.

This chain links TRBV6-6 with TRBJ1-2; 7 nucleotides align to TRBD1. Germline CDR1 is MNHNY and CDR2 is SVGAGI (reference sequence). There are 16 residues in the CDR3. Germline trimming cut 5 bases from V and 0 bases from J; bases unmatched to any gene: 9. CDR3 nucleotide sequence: TGTGCCAGCAGTGGGACAGCTACCAACACTAACTATGGCTACACCTTC. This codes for CASSGTATNTNYGYTF.

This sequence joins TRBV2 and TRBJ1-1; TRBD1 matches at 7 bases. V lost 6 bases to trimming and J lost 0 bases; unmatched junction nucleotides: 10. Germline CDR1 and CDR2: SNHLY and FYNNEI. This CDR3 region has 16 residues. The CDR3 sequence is CASRFRGTIMNTEAFF. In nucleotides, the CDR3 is TGTGCCAGCAGGTTCAGGGGGACGATAATGAACACTGAAGCTTTCTTT.

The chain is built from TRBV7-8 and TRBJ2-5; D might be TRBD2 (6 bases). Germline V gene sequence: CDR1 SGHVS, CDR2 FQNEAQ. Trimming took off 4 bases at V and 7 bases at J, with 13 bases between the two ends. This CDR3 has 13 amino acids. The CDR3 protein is CASSSTSTRTQYF. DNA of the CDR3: TGTGCCAGCAGCTCAACTAGCACTCGGACCCAGTACTTC.